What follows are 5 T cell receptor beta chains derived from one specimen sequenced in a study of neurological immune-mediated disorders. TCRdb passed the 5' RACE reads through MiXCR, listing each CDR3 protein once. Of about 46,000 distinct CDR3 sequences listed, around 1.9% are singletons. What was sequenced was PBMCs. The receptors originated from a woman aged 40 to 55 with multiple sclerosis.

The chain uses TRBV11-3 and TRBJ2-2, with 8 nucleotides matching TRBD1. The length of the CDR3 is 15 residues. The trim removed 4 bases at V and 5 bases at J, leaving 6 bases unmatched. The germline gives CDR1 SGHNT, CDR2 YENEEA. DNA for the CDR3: TGTGCCAGCAGCTCCAGGGGGCATCAGACCGGGGAGCTGTTTTTT. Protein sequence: CASSSRGHQTGELFF.

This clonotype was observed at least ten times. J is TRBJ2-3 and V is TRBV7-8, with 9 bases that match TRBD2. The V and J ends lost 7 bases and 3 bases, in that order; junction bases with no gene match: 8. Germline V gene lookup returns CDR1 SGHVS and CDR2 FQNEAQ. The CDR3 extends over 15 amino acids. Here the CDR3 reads CASTVNGLATDTQYF. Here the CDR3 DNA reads TGTGCCAGCACCGTAAACGGACTAGCGACAGATACGCAGTATTTT.

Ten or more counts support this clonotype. CDR3 loop: CASSLEGPAFF. CDR3 nucleotide sequence: TGCGCCAGCAGCTTGGAGGGACCTGCTTTCTTT. The chain has TRBV5-1 and TRBJ1-1, with a tentative D call TRBD1 (5 bases). CDR3 length equals 11 residues. V was pared by 0 bases and J by 11 bases, with 8 bases between. CDR1 SGHRS and CDR2 YFSETQ come from the germline V gene.

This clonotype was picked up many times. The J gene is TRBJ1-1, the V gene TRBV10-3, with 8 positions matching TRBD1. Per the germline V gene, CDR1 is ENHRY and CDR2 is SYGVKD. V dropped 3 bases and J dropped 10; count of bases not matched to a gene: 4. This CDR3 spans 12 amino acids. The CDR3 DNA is TGTGCCATCAGTGAATATGACAGGGGAGCTTTCTTT. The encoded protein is CAISEYDRGAFF.

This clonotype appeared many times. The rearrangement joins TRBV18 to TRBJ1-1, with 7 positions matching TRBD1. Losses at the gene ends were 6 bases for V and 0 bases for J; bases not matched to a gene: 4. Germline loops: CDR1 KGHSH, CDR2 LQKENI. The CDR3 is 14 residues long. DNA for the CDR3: TGTGCCAGCTCGAAGGGACAGATGAACACTGAAGCTTTCTTT. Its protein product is CASSKGQMNTEAFF.